This TCR beta chain is drawn from a study of blood T cell repertoires in COVID-19. As for the study in general: Sites across the United States, Italy and Spain contributed samples from acute and convalescent COVID-19. T cells, B-cell-depleted T cells, or PBMCs supplied cDNA or gDNA.

The CDR3 runs to 15 residues. V gave up 1 base and J gave up 6 bases; unmatched junction bases: 3. The germline gives CDR1 MDHEN, CDR2 SYDVKM. Sequencing used immunoSEQ multiplex PCR; TCRdb keeps in-frame clones, though not all of them. Of 150,000 to 200,000 clones listed, 86% are singletons. Sequenced sample: peripheral blood. The TCR comes from a man between 70 and 80 years old with acute or convalescent COVID-19. The chain carries TRBV28 and TRBJ2-1, with 10 bases identical to TRBD1. For the CDR3, the DNA is TGTGCCAGCAGTTTATTAGGACAGGGGGGCAATGAGCAGTTCTTC. Translated, it gives CASSLLGQGGNEQFF.